This T cell receptor (beta chain) was found in a study of blood T cell repertoires in COVID-19. In the study overall: PBMCs, B-cell-depleted T cells, or T cells provided the cDNA or gDNA that made up the material.

Authors' analysis steps: Reference gene primer amplification gave estimated nucleated cell counts. Profiling relied on immunoSEQ multiplex PCR, and the TCRdb table lists in-frame clones only, not all of them. The V and J calls and clone size come from that table; D and trimming were worked out from the DNA. The table records a few hundred thousand clones, over 75% of them present only once. From germline, CDR1 is LGHDT and CDR2 YNNKEL (reference sequence). The V gene lost 1 base and the J gene lost 3 bases, with 13 bases spanning the gap. This CDR3 has 15 amino acids. V is TRBV3-1 (or the pseudogene TRBV3-2) and J is TRBJ2-7; a weak D match, TRBD2 (5 bases). The TCR sequence derives from a woman in her fifties or sixties with acute or convalescent COVID-19. The source material was peripheral blood. Here the CDR3 reads CASSQGPSRSYEQYF. The DNA of the CDR3 is TGTGCCAGCAGCCAAGGACCTAGCCGAAGCTACGAGCAGTACTTC.